Listed below are T cell receptor beta chains from one sample, sequenced in a study of vaccination effects on CD4 cells after COVID-19. No antigen is known for these receptors. Clones were sequenced by immunoSEQ multiplex PCR, and TCRdb holds only the in-frame ones, with some missing. The sample shows about 59,000 clones, around 78% of them seen only once. The material sequenced was CD4+ T cells from PBMCs cultured with HCoV-OC43 spike peptides, taken after COVID-19 vaccination. These receptors came from a human donor who received a COVID-19 vaccine. Both conserved end residues are trimmed from each CDR3. Clone size is not always given. Where it is, it says once, few, many or a class for expanded clones.

>NA|TRBV2|TRBJ1-4
ASSGTGREKLF
>once|TRBV6-2/TRBV6-3|TRBJ1-1
ASSYLYLNTEAF
>NA|TRBV7-6|TRBJ1-3
ASSSDRSSGNTIY
>NA|TRBV6-5|TRBJ1-6
ASRTTGLPNSPLH
>NA|TRBV7-6|TRBJ2-2
ASSLDRVWANTGELF
>NA|TRBV2|TRBJ1-5
ASSGPRQPQH
>once|TRBV28|TRBJ1-3
ASSLWLGTGNTIY
>NA|TRBV12-3/TRBV12-4|TRBJ1-6
ASSLMGNSPLH
>NA|TRBV6-5|TRBJ1-3
ASRDPLSTIY
>NA|TRBV6-5|TRBJ1-2
ASSSTPEWGYT
>NA|TRBV6-1|TRBJ1-2
ASSERWWGHQKEGYT
>NA|TRBV7-2|TRBJ2-3
ASSRRARTDTQY
>NA|TRBV18|TRBJ2-5
ASSPSGGGRETQY
>NA|TRBV7-9|TRBJ1-4
ASSLIGGFVTNEKLF
>NA|TRBV2|TRBJ1-2
ASSPGTSSNYGYT
>NA|TRBV6-2/TRBV6-3|TRBJ2-3
ASSYRGLAPDTQY
>NA|TRBV6-5|TRBJ2-1
ASSHWDNEQF
>NA|TRBV6-2/TRBV6-3|TRBJ1-1
ASSYGLLQGGTEAF
>NA|TRBV4-3|TRBJ1-6
ASSQDGGDRSPLH
>NA|TRBV14|TRBJ1-6
ASSQVQGGNSPLH
>once|TRBV6-5|TRBJ2-1
ASSYGKSHGDEQF
>few|TRBV12-3/TRBV12-4|TRBJ2-2
ASGGNTGELF
>NA|TRBV29-1|TRBJ2-3
SVVGGRQRTDTQY
>few|TRBV28|TRBJ1-5
ASSLVGARNQPQH
>NA|TRBV2|TRBJ2-3
ASTRTGSTDTQY
>few|TRBV7-3|TRBJ1-1
ASSLRGGLGTEAF
>NA|TRBV10-3|TRBJ2-5
AISESGKAETQY
>NA|TRBV7-2|TRBJ1-5
ASSLGGRQPQH
>NA|TRBV5-4|TRBJ1-1
ASSFGGRSTGGTEAF
>NA|TRBV3-1/TRBV3-2|TRBJ1-5
ASSKGTAMNQPQH
>once|TRBV11-2|TRBJ2-1
ASSFRRGNNEQF
>NA|TRBV7-2|TRBJ2-1
ASSLQAGGHNEQF
>NA|TRBV5-4|TRBJ1-1
ASSTRKGSGNTEAF